The rows below give T cell receptor beta chains drawn from one sample of a study of T cells in Graves' hyperthyroidism and ophthalmopathy. TCRdb reprocessed the multiplex PCR reads with MiXCR, giving one entry per CDR3 protein. Here the sample spans approximately 700,000 distinct CDR3 sequences, approximately 42% being singletons. The sample consisted of peripheral blood or thyroid tissue (not recorded which). The receptors shown here come from an adult man with Graves' disease, either hyperthyroidism or ophthalmopathy (not recorded which). The CDR3 runs from the conserved cysteine through the conserved F or W. The D gene is left open where the match is weak. Size values are once, few and many counts, or a class for expanded clones, and some rows have none.

size: -
V: TRBV2
length: 15
D: -
J: TRBJ1-2
CDR3: CASSVRGISNYGYTF

size: -
V: TRBV7-9
length: 14
D: TRBD2
J: TRBJ2-5
CDR3: CASSPASGQETQYF

size: few
V: TRBV12-3/TRBV12-4
length: 14
D: -
J: TRBJ1-1
CDR3: CASSDSGVWTEAFF

size: -
V: TRBV10-3
length: 13
D: -
J: TRBJ1-6
CDR3: CAIRQGRISPLHF

size: many
V: TRBV7-8
length: 13
D: -
J: TRBJ1-2
CDR3: CASSLAGHKGYTF

size: -
V: TRBV20-1
length: 15
D: TRBD2
J: TRBJ2-7
CDR3: CSASRVLAGGHEQYF

size: many
V: TRBV19
length: 15
D: -
J: TRBJ1-1
CDR3: CASSRLEDMNTEAFF

size: many
V: TRBV19
length: 13
D: TRBD1
J: TRBJ1-1
CDR3: CASSRDRESQAFF

size: few
V: TRBV7-9
length: 12
D: TRBD1
J: TRBJ1-1
CDR3: CASSFGTEEAFF

size: -
V: TRBV7-2
length: 14
D: -
J: TRBJ1-5
CDR3: CASSLTGQAKPQHF

size: many
V: TRBV7-3
length: 13
D: -
J: TRBJ1-1
CDR3: CASSASMNTEAFF

size: -
V: TRBV9
length: 13
D: TRBD1
J: TRBJ2-7
CDR3: CASSTGTGGEQYF

size: many
V: TRBV10-3
length: 13
D: TRBD1
J: TRBJ2-7
CDR3: CAIRDRSSYEQYF

size: few
V: TRBV29-1
length: 14
D: -
J: TRBJ2-7
CDR3: CSVVFSNRGYEQYF